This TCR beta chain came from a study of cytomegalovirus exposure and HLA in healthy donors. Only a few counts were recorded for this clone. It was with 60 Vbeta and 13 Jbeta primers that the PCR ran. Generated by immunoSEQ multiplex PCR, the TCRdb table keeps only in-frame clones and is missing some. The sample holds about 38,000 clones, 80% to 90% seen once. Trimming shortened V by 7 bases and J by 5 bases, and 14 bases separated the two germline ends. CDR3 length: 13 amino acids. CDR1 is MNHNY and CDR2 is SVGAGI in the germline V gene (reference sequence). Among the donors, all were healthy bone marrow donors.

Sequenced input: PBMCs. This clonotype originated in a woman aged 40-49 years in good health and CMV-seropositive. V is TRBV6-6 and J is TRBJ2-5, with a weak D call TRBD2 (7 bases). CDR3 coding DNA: TGTGCCAGCACCTGGGGGGGCGGGGAGACCCAGTACTTC. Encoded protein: CASTWGGGETQYF.